These 28 T cell receptor beta chains were sequenced from one sample in a study of cytomegalovirus exposure and HLA in healthy donors. In the PCR, 60 Vbeta and 13 Jbeta primers were used. Some clones are missing from TCRdb's copy, which holds only in-frame ones; the method was immunoSEQ multiplex PCR. The table records tens of thousands of clones, roughly 67% of them present only once. Sequenced input: PBMCs. The receptors stem from a boy aged 10-17 years in good health and CMV-seropositive.

This clone was observed a handful of times. The chain links TRBV29-1 to TRBJ2-7, with D possibly TRBD1 on 7 matching bases. This CDR3 contains 15 residues. CDR1 is SQVTM, CDR2 ANQGSEA, per germline. V lost 4 bases and J lost 2, with 18 bases in between. This CDR3 is CSVVVAGQITYEQYF. In DNA form, the CDR3 reads TGCAGCGTTGTGGTGGCGGGACAGATAACCTACGAGCAGTACTTC.

This clone was seen only once. The rearrangement uses TRBV11-2 and TRBJ2-7; 8 positions match TRBD2. Trimming cost V 1 base and J 2 bases; bases outside gene matches: 16. From germline, CDR1 is SGHAT and CDR2 FQNNGV. CDR3 length equals 19 residues. CDR3 sequence: CASSLVIPRLAGRTYEQYF. DNA for the CDR3: TGTGCCAGCAGCTTAGTAATACCCCGGCTAGCGGGCCGGACCTACGAGCAGTACTTC.

The rearrangement joins TRBV1 to TRBJ2-2; the D segment call TRBD1 is taken from the table without a DNA check. TRBV1 is reported as a pseudogene. The CDR3 runs 17 residues. CDR3 bases: TGCACCAGCAGCCTGGGCAATCAGGGACAGTGGGCCGGGGAGCTGTTTTTT. Translation: CTSSLGNQGQWAGELFF.

This clone was observed a few times. This sequence joins TRBV2 and TRBJ2-6; no reliable D call. Germline CDR1 reads SNHLY; CDR2 reads FYNNEI. Trimming left V 5 bases short and J 1 base short, with 12 bases between. The CDR3 is 16 residues long. In DNA, the CDR3 is TGTGCCAGCAGTCCCCTAAGAAATTCTGGGGCCAACGTCCTGACTTTC. This encodes CASSPLRNSGANVLTF.

This clone showed up just once. Here the CDR3 DNA reads TGTGCCAGCTACCCCCGGAGTTATAGCAATCAGCCCCAGCATTTT. The encoded protein is CASYPRSYSNQPQHF. The chain has TRBV13 and TRBJ1-5; no definite D call. The CDR3 spans 15 residues. CDR1 is PRHDT and CDR2 is FYEKMQ in the germline V gene (reference sequence). Trimming removed 8 bases from V and 0 bases from J, with 14 bases in between.

The chain is built from TRBV5-6 and TRBJ2-3; TRBD2 is a possible D gene (6 bases). The V gene lost 2 bases and the J gene lost 7 bases, with 17 bases spanning the gap. The CDR3 covers 15 residues. Germline CDR1 reads SGHDT; CDR2 reads YYEEEE. The chain's CDR3 is CASSFGTGERNTQYF. DNA of the CDR3: TGTGCCAGCAGCTTTGGGACTGGGGAACGAAATACGCAGTATTTT.

This clone was recorded once. V gene TRBV5-1 combines with J gene TRBJ2-1; TRBD2 aligns across 7 bases. There are 14 residues in the CDR3. Germline V CDR1 and CDR2: SGHRS, YFSETQ. The V gene end was trimmed by 4 bases and the J gene end by 8 bases; junction bases not matched to a gene: 9. The CDR3 DNA follows: TGCGCCAGCAGCAGTGGCGGGAGTCAGTATGAGCAGTTCTTC. This gives the protein CASSSGGSQYEQFF.

The V and J genes are TRBV6-5 and TRBJ2-7; 11 positions match TRBD1. The germline gives CDR1 MNHEY, CDR2 SVGAGI. With 2 bases clipped from V and 2 bases from J, the junction kept 2 bases outside the gene matches. The CDR3 has 15 residues. The CDR3 region has the DNA TGTGCCAGCAGTTACCGGGACAGGGGGACCTACGAGCAGTACTTC. The encoded protein is CASSYRDRGTYEQYF.

The chain is built from TRBV5-1 and TRBJ2-3; a weak D match, TRBD2 (6 bases). This CDR3 comprises 15 residues. The V end lost 0 bases, the J end lost 5 bases, and 13 bases lay between the germline ends. Germline lookup yields CDR1 SGHRS and CDR2 YFSETQ. The CDR3, as DNA: TGCGCCAGCAGCTTGGAACCCGGGAGAAGAGATACGCAGTATTTT. Its translation is CASSLEPGRRDTQYF.

This rearrangement joins TRBV28 to TRBJ1-3; TRBD1 matches 8 bases. This CDR3 comprises 15 residues. J lost 4 bases, V lost 8 bases, and 10 bases had no gene match. Looked up from germline, CDR1 is MDHEN and CDR2 is SYDVKM. CDR3 in amino acids: CASVQQGALGNTIYF. CDR3 sequence (DNA): TGTGCCAGCGTCCAGCAGGGGGCGTTGGGAAACACCATATATTTT.

The rearrangement joins TRBV29-1 to TRBJ1-4, with 7 bases identical to TRBD1. The CDR3 contains 15 residues. CDR1 and CDR2 from the germline V gene are SQVTM and ANQGSEA. V gave up 4 bases and J gave up 4 bases; unmatched junction bases: 9. The CDR3 DNA is TGCAGCGTTGCCGACAGGGCCGTGGGTAATGAAAAACTGTTTTTT. It translates to CSVADRAVGNEKLFF.

The rearrangement links TRBV5-1 to TRBJ1-3, with D tentatively TRBD1 (6 bases). Per the germline V gene, CDR1 is SGHRS and CDR2 is YFSETQ. Trimming took 4 bases from V and 1 from J, leaving 15 bases between them. The CDR3 has 16 residues. This CDR3 is CASSEVSTGSGNTIYF. The CDR3 DNA sequence: TGCGCCAGCAGCGAAGTATCCACAGGGTCTGGAAACACCATATATTTT.

The gene calls are TRBV27 and TRBJ2-3; 13 bases are shared with TRBD2. The CDR3 consists of 21 residues. Germline CDR1 is MNHEY and CDR2 is SMNVEV (reference sequence). V lost 1 base and J lost 3; bases outside the gene matches: 16. CDR3 amino acids: CASSLLRWTSGSSGRTDTQYF. CDR3 in DNA: TGTGCCAGCAGTTTATTGAGGTGGACTAGCGGGAGTTCGGGTAGAACAGATACGCAGTATTTT.

V is TRBV18 and J is TRBJ2-7; D uncertain. Trimming cost V 3 bases and J 4 bases, with 13 bases left between them. The CDR3 contains 14 residues. From germline, CDR1 is KGHSH and CDR2 LQKENI. The CDR3 DNA reads as TGTGCCAGCTCACCGACTGGATATATTTACGAGCAGTACTTC. Protein sequence: CASSPTGYIYEQYF.

This sequence joins TRBV5-1 and TRBJ2-3, with D possibly TRBD1 on 5 matching bases. CDR3 length: 14 residues. Germline V gene lookup returns CDR1 SGHRS and CDR2 YFSETQ. V dropped 0 bases and J dropped 6 bases, with 11 bases sitting between them. The CDR3 is CASSLVQGGDTQYF. The CDR3 DNA reads as TGCGCCAGCAGCTTGGTCCAGGGCGGCGATACGCAGTATTTT.

This clone came up a few times. The J gene is TRBJ1-1, the V gene TRBV5-4, with TRBD1 matching 8 bases. There are 15 residues in the CDR3. Germline values: CDR1 SGHNT, CDR2 YYREEE (reference sequence). J was trimmed by 4 bases and V by 1 base; bases with no gene match: 6. The CDR3 reads CASSLRTGRTTEAFF. CDR3 nucleotides: TGTGCCAGCAGCTTGAGGACAGGGAGGACCACTGAAGCTTTCTTT. Using reference TRBV5-4 and TRBJ1-1 for the parts outside the CDR3, the full variable domain is ETGVTQSPTHLIKTRGQQVTLRCSSQSGHNTVSWYQQALGQGPQFIFQYYREEENGRGNFPPRFSGLQFPNYSSELNVNALELDDSALYLCASSLRTGRTTEAFFGQGTRLTVV.

DNA of the CDR3: TGTGCCAGCAGCTTAGAGTCCCCAGTCTCTGGGGCCAACGTCCTGACTTTC. Amino acid sequence: CASSLESPVSGANVLTF. J is TRBJ2-6 and V is TRBV7-9; D gene unclear. Germline CDR1 reads SEHNR; CDR2 reads FQNEAQ (reference sequence). The CDR3 extends over 17 amino acids. V lost 1 base to trimming and J lost 0 bases, with 10 bases between them.

The rearrangement links TRBV2 to TRBJ2-2; tentative D call: TRBD2 (7 bases). There are 15 residues in the CDR3. The germline V gene encodes CDR1 SNHLY and CDR2 FYNNEI. Trimming pared 1 base from V and 7 bases from J, leaving 13 bases between. The CDR3 region has the DNA TGTGCCAGCAGTGAAGTGGGGGGGGCGGACGGGGAGCTGTTTTTT. Protein sequence: CASSEVGGADGELFF.

J is TRBJ2-3 and V is TRBV5-1, with 8 bases aligning to TRBD2. The V and J ends lost 5 bases and 6 bases, in that order; junction bases with no gene match: 8. The CDR3 has 14 amino acids. Germline loops: CDR1 SGHRS, CDR2 YFSETQ. DNA of the CDR3: TGCGCCAGCAGGTACGGGAGGGCCTTCGATACGCAGTATTTT. This sequence encodes CASRYGRAFDTQYF.

The CDR3 loop reads CASISTGGEAFF. The CDR3 DNA reads as TGTGCCAGCATTTCTACGGGGGGTGAAGCTTTCTTT. The chain joins TRBV11-2 to TRBJ1-1; D is perhaps TRBD1 (5 bases). The CDR3 covers 12 residues. V dropped 7 bases and J dropped 7 bases, with 13 bases sitting between them. The V gene's germline CDR1 is SGHAT and CDR2 FQNNGV.

This chain joins TRBV18 and TRBJ1-1, with D unclear. V gave up 3 bases and J gave up 1 base, with 6 bases separating them. Germline V gene data show CDR1 as KGHSH and CDR2 as LQKENI. The length of the CDR3 is 13 residues. DNA of the CDR3: TGTGCCAGCTCACCCCAGAAGAACACTGAAGCTTTCTTT. Its protein is CASSPQKNTEAFF.

V usage is TRBV18 and J usage is TRBJ2-1, with TRBD1 matching over 12 bases. CDR1 is KGHSH and CDR2 is LQKENI in the germline V gene. V dropped 3 bases and J dropped 10; count of bases not matched to a gene: 4. CDR3 length: 14 amino acids. Here the CDR3 DNA reads TGTGCCAGCTCACCGGGACAGGGGGCTTGGGAGCAGTTCTTC. Protein sequence: CASSPGQGAWEQFF.

The chain has TRBV18 and TRBJ1-5; no firm D call. V was trimmed by 5 bases and J by 3 bases, leaving 11 bases between them. CDR3 length equals 14 residues. Germline V gene lookup returns CDR1 KGHSH and CDR2 LQKENI. The CDR3 DNA follows: TGTGCCAGCTCAACTTCCGGGTCCAATCAGCCCCAGCATTTT. It specifies CASSTSGSNQPQHF.

V usage is TRBV4-3 and J usage is TRBJ2-7; D gene ambiguous. Germline CDR1 and CDR2: LGHNA and YSLEER. Trimming left V 2 bases short and J 0 bases short, with 8 bases between. The CDR3 covers 14 residues. The CDR3 here is CASSQTKSSYEQYF. DNA of the CDR3: TGCGCCAGCAGCCAAACGAAGAGCTCCTACGAGCAGTACTTC.

This clone turned up a few times. The chain is built from TRBV7-9 and TRBJ1-1, with 8 bases fitting TRBD1. V was pared by 5 bases and J by 2 bases, with 4 bases of the junction left unmatched. CDR1 and CDR2 from the germline V gene are SEHNR and FQNEAQ (reference sequence). The CDR3 has 14 amino acids. The CDR3 loop reads CASSPDRGNTEAFF. The DNA of the CDR3 is TGTGCCAGCAGCCCCGACAGGGGCAACACTGAAGCTTTCTTT.

This clone appeared once. The chain is built from TRBV28 and TRBJ1-2, with TRBD1 matching over 7 bases. The J segment lost 4 bases and the V segment lost 6 bases, leaving 11 bases of the junction unmatched. The CDR3 has 15 amino acids. CDR1 MDHEN and CDR2 SYDVKM come from the germline V gene. Here the CDR3 DNA reads TGTGCCAGCAGCTCTGTAGGGGGCGCGGGCTATGGCTACACCTTC. It encodes CASSSVGGAGYGYTF.

The chain has TRBV29-1 and TRBJ1-2; TRBD1 matches at 8 bases. V dropped 5 bases and J dropped 2; count of bases not matched to a gene: 10. Germline CDR1 and CDR2: SQVTM and ANQGSEA. The CDR3 sequence is 15 residues long. This CDR3 reads CSVLMDRAFNYGYTF. CDR3 nucleotides: TGCAGCGTTTTGATGGACAGGGCCTTCAACTATGGCTACACCTTC.

The chain has TRBV9 and TRBJ2-5; 7 nucleotides agree with TRBD1. V lost 4 bases and J lost 3; bases outside the gene matches: 6. This CDR3 has 14 amino acids. Germline CDR1 SGDLS, CDR2 YYNGEE. CDR3 protein: CASSTRQGKETQYF. The CDR3 DNA follows: TGTGCCAGCAGCACCCGACAGGGTAAAGAGACCCAGTACTTC. Filled out from reference TRBV9 and TRBJ2-5, the complete variable domain reads DSGVTQTPKHLITATGQRVTLRCSPRSGDLSVYWYQQSLDQGLQFLIQYYNGEERAKGNILERFSAQQFPDLHSELNLSSLELGDSALYFCASSTRQGKETQYFGPGTRLLVL.